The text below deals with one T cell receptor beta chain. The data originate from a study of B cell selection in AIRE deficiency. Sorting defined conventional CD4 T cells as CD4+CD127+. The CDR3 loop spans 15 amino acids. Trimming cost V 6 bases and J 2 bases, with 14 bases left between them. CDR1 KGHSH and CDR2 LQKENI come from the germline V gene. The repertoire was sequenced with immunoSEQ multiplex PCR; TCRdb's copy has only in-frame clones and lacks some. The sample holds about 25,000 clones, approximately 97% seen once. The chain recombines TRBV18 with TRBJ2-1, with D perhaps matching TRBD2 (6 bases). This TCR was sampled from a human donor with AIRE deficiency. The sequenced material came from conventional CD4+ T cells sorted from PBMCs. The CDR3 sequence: CASSREGGPYNEQFF. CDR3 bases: TGTGCCAGCTCTCGCGAGGGAGGACCCTACAATGAGCAGTTCTTC.